This TCR beta chain was found in a study of T cells in Graves' hyperthyroidism and ophthalmopathy. For the study at large: Peripheral blood collection took place at initial diagnosis, before any treatment.

RNA transcripts served as the template for amplifying TCR beta CDR3 regions. TCR CDR3 underwent first-round RT-PCR with the HTBI primer set. TCRdb re-called the multiplex PCR reads with MiXCR, one entry per CDR3 protein. Among under 550,000 distinct CDR3 sequences listed, 20% were seen once. This CDR3 region has 15 residues. V lost 6 bases and J 7 bases, leaving 20 bases between the germline ends. Germline V gives CDR1 MNHEY, CDR2 SMNVEV (reference sequence). Exclusion followed for patients with uncontrolled infection, other autoimmune disease, pregnancy or lactation. Overall study findings and caveats: Among clonotypes expanded in thyroid above 0.001, most were also found in blood. Ophthalmopathy was identified by the model a median 6.5 months ahead of onset.

This clonotype was picked up a small number of times. The antigen remains unidentified. The genes are TRBV27 and TRBJ2-3, with D possibly matching TRBD1 (6 bases). The sample consisted of blood. The source is a man aged 35 to 55 with Graves' ophthalmopathy. DNA of the CDR3: TGTGCCAGCAGCTCAGGTTCAACGAGGGGGAATACGCAGTATTTT. Translation gives CASSSGSTRGNTQYF.